This T cell receptor (beta chain) stems from a study of CD8 T cells in acute hepatitis C reinfection (dated by TCRdb to about 2021). For context, the study as a whole: The TCRbeta repertoire of CD8+ T cells specific for the HCV NS3-1073 epitope was profiled during acute infection and after viral clearance. A few spontaneous resolvers contributed paired acute and follow-up samples. Results and caveats for the whole study, not just this receptor: CDR3 sequences shared with other epitopes were rare, and differing sequencing approaches may have limited exact matching. Thirteen public clonotypes were found regardless of outcome; one public clonotype used V04-02/J02-02. Because bulk sequencing covered only the TCRbeta chain, the alphabeta pairing of the public clonotypes could not be determined. Diversity in the NS3-1073 specific repertoires was high, and no significant differences in diversity emerged among acute resolver, follow-up resolver and acute chronic samples. All groups showed preferential use of the TRBV04 and TRBV06 gene families, a pattern that overrepresentation in the naive pool did not explain. No follow-up repertoires were available for chronically infected subjects, since NS3-1073 specific cells were too rare to be sorted.

Note on this clone: No cognate antigen has been identified for it. Base-call qualities are not available, and no considerably larger clone is one nucleotide away.

Explained via the paper, the time point label denotes: naive CD8 control sorted from an acute-time-point sample. Enrolled in the Montreal Hepatitis C Cohort (HEPCO) in Canada, the donors were people who inject drugs, and these donors were followed every 3 months. Acute primary HCV infection was defined as a positive HCV RNA or antibody test that came after a negative test within the prior 24 weeks. Cells were surface stained with CD3, CD8 and CD45RO antibodies, and an aqua fixable dye was used to exclude dead cells. The cohort also included roughly six subjects who developed chronic infection, defined as HCV RNA positivity at 24 weeks. Once thawed from cryostorage, peripheral blood mononuclear cells underwent negative selection via the MACS CD8+ T cell Isolation Kit to obtain CD8+ T cells. Cells were sorted on a BD FACSAria II cell sorter. Genomic DNA was extracted from FACS-sorted cells, and TCRbeta chain sequencing was performed through the commercial immunoSEQ service. Per the source publication's procedure: Repertoire data were analyzed with ImmunoSEQ Analyzer software v3.0 and R v3.5.1. Sequences containing stop codons or out-of-frame rearrangements were removed, so only productive rearrangements were analyzed. The sequencing provider supplied the metrics for Simpson diversity, Shannon entropy, CDR3 length and nucleotide addition. Clonotypes were grouped by frequency into dominant, sub-dominant, low or lowest abundance categories, and clonotypes below 0.1% were left out of most analyses. A CDR3 amino acid clonotype was designated public if detected in at least two subjects at a cumulative frequency of at least 0.5%. The clones in this table, taken by TCRdb from immuneACCESS, are in-frame only. Not every clone is retained; where verified, under half of the shortfall comes from an unresolved V gene, and the cause of the rest is unknown. V, J and clone size are taken as reported in that table, and D and trimming were inferred from the DNA itself. A total of approximately 41,000 clones appear in this sample, around nine tenths of them only once. Roughly 0.51% of the sample is in the top ten clones.

From the germline V gene, CDR1 is SGDLS and CDR2 is YYNGEE. The junction shows trimming of 5 bases on V and 3 bases on J, and the gene matches do not reach 4 bases of it. The CDR3 starts with the cysteine, ends with the phenylalanine, and has 14 residues. The entry retains the CDR3 DNA only, 42 bases that are in frame from base 1. This clonotype was sampled from a man aged 30-40 years with chronic hepatitis C. The receptor chain draws on TRBV9 and TRBJ2-5, with TRBD2 matching 10 junction bases. The sequencing input was naive CD8+ T cells from PBMCs. The cell subset or site tag for this specimen amounts to: sorted total naive CD45RO-negative CD8+ T cells. The sequence in DNA is TGTGCCAGCAGACTCGGACTAGCGGAAGAGACCCAGTACTTC. Translated, this gives CASRLGLAEETQYF.